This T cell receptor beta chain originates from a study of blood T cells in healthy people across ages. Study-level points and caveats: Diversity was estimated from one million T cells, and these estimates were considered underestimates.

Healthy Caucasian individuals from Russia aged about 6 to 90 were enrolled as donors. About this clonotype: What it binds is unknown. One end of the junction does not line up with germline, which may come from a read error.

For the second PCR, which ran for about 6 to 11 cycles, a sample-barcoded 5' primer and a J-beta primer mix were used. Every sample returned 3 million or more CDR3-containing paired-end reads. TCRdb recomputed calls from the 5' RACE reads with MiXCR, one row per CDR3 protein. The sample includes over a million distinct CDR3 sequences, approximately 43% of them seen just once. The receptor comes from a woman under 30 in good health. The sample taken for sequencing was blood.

CDR3 in amino acids: CASSPQGGYNEHFF. Written as DNA, the CDR3 is TGTGCCAGCAGCCCACAGGGAGGGTACAATGAGCACTTCTTC. The chain joins TRBV7-3 to TRBJ2-1; perhaps TRBD2 as D (7 bases). Germline CDR1 is SGHTA and CDR2 is FQGTGA. The CDR3 runs to 14 residues.